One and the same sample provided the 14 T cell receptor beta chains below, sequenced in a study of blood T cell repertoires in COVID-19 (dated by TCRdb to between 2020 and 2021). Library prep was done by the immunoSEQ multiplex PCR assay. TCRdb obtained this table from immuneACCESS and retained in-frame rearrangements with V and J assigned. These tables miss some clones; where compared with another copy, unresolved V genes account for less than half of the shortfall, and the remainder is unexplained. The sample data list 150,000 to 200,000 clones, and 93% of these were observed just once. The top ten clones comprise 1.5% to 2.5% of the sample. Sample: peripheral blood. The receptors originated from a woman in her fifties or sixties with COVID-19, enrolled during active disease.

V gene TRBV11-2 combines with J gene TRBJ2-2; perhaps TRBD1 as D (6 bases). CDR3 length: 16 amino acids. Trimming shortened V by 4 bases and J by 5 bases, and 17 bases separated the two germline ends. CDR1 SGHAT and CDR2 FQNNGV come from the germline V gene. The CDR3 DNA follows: TGTGCCAGCAGCTACGCCCAAGGGGGAGCGACCGGGGAGCTGTTTTTT. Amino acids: CASSYAQGGATGELFF.

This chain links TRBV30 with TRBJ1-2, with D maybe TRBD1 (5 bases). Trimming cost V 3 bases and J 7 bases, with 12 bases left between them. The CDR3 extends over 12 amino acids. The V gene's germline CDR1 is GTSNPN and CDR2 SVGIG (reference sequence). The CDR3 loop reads CAWSAPGGGYTF. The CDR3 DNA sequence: TGTGCCTGGAGCGCCCCCGGGGGTGGCTACACCTTC.

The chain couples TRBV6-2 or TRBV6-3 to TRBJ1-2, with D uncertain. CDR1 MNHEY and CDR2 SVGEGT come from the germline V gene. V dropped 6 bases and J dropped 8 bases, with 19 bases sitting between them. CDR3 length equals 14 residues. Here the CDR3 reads CASSPDWPKGGYTF. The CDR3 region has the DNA TGTGCCAGCAGCCCGGACTGGCCGAAAGGCGGCTACACCTTC.

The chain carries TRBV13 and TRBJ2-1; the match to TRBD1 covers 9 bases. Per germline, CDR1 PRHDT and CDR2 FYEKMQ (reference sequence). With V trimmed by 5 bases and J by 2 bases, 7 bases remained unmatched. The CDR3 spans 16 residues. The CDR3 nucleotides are TGTGCCAGCAGCCACGGGGGACAGGGAACCTACAATGAGCAGTTCTTC. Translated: CASSHGGQGTYNEQFF.

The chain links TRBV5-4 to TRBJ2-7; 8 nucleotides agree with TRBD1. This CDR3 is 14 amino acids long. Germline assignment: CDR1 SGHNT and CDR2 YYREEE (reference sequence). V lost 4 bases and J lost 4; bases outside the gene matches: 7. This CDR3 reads CASSVRQGTYEQYF. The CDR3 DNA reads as TGTGCCAGCAGCGTTAGACAGGGGACATACGAGCAGTACTTC.

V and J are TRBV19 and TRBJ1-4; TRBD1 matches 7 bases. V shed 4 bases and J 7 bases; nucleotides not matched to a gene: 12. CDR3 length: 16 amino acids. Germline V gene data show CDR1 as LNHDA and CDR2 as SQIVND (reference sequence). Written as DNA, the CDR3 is TGTGCCAGTAGTACGGCAGGGGGGCCCCCGAGTGAAAAACTGTTTTTT. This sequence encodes CASSTAGGPPSEKLFF.

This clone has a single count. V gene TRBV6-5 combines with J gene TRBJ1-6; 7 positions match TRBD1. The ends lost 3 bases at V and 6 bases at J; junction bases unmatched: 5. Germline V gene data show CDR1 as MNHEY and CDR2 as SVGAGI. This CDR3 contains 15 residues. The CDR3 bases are TGTGCCAGCAGTTATCTCACAGGGGCTAATTCACCCCTCCACTTT. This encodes CASSYLTGANSPLHF.

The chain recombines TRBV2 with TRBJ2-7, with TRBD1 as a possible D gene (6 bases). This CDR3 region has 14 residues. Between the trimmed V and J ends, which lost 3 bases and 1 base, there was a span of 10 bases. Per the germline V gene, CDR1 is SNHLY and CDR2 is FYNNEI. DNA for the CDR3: TGTGCCAGCAGTGACCAGGGGCAGTCCTACGAGCAGTACTTC. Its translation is CASSDQGQSYEQYF.

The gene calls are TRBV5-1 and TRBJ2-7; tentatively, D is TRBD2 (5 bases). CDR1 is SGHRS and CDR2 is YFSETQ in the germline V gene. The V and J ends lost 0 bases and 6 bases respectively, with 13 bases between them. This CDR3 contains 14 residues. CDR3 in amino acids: CASSLDRPGGEQYF. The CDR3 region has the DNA TGCGCCAGCAGCTTGGATCGTCCTGGAGGCGAGCAGTACTTC.

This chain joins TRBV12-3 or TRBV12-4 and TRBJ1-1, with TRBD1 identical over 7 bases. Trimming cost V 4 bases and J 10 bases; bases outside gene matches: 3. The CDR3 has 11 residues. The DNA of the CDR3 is TGTGCCAGCAGTTCGGACAGGAGAGCTTTCTTT. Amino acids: CASSSDRRAFF.

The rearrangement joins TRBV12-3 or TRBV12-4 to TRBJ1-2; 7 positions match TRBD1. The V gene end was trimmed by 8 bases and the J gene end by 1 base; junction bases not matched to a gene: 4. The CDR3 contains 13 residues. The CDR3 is CASRQGFNYGYTF. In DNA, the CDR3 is TGTGCCAGCCGACAGGGCTTTAACTATGGCTACACCTTC.

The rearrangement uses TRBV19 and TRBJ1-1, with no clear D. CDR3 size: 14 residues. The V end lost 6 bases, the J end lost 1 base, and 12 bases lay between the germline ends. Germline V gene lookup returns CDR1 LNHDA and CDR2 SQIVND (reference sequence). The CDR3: CASSGVRANTEAFF. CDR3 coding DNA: TGTGCCAGTAGCGGGGTAAGGGCGAACACTGAAGCTTTCTTT.

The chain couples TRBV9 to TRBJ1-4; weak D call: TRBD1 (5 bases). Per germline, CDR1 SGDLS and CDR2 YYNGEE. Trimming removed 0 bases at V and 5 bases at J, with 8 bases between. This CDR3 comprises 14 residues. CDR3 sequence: CASSVGQGNEKLFF. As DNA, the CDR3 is TGTGCCAGCAGCGTAGGTCAGGGAAATGAAAAACTGTTTTTT.

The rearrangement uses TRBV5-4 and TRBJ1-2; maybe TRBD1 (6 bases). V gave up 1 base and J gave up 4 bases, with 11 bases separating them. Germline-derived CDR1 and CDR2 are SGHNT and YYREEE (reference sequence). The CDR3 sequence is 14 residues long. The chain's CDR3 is CASSLRTVTYGYTF. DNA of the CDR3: TGTGCCAGCAGCTTGCGGACAGTGACCTATGGCTACACCTTC. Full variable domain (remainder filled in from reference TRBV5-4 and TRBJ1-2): ETGVTQSPTHLIKTRGQQVTLRCSSQSGHNTVSWYQQALGQGPQFIFQYYREEENGRGNFPPRFSGLQFPNYSSELNVNALELDDSALYLCASSLRTVTYGYTFGSGTRLTVV.